The rows below give T cell receptor beta chains drawn from one sample of a study of T cell responses to AZD1222 COVID-19 vaccine. Using immunoSEQ multiplex PCR, the repertoire was profiled, and TCRdb retains in-frame clones only, with some absent. This sample has some 28,000 clones, with around 80% found just once. The sample here was peripheral blood, taken on day 0 of AZD1222 vaccination. These receptors were collected from an adult in good health. Both conserved end residues are part of each CDR3. The order of the fields is D gene, clone size, V gene, J gene, CDR3 DNA, CDR3 protein. The D gene is left open where the match is weak. Not every row has a clone size; where given, it reads once, few, many or a size class.

NA	few	TRBV7-2	TRBJ2-2	TGTGCCAGCAGCTTGCGGAGGGCAAACACCGGGGAGCTGTTTTTT	CASSLRRANTGELFF
TRBD1	few	TRBV27	TRBJ1-2	TGTGCCAGCAGTTCGGACAGGCTAGGTTTGCGCTACACCTTC	CASSSDRLGLRYTF
NA	NA	TRBV19	TRBJ1-2	TGTGCCAGTAGTATAGATCTCAAGTGGGGGTTAGATGGCTACACCTTC	CASSIDLKWGLDGYTF
NA	NA	TRBV15	TRBJ1-5	TGTGCCACCAGCAGAGATCCACAGGGAACTCAGCCCCAGCATTTT	CATSRDPQGTQPQHF
NA	NA	TRBV7-2	TRBJ1-2	TGTGCCAGCAGCTATCCCGGGGTGGGGGGCTACACCTTC	CASSYPGVGGYTF
NA	NA	TRBV5-6	TRBJ2-5	TGTGCCAGCAGCTCGACAGTCCAAGAGACCCAGTACTTC	CASSSTVQETQYF
NA	NA	TRBV7-2	TRBJ1-2	TGTGCCAGCAGCACCTACTCGACGGGACGGGGAGGCTACACCTTC	CASSTYSTGRGGYTF
NA	once	TRBV27	TRBJ1-6	TGTGCCAGCAGGGGATCCCCTTATAATTCACCCCTCCACTTT	CASRGSPYNSPLHF
NA	NA	TRBV7-8	TRBJ2-3	TGTGCCAGCAGCTTAGCGCCGACCTACAGCACAGATACGCAGTATTTT	CASSLAPTYSTDTQYF
NA	NA	TRBV19	TRBJ2-5	TGTGCCAGACCATCCCCGGGGCAGAGAAAAAAAGAGACCCAGTACTTC	CARPSPGQRKKETQYF
NA	NA	TRBV7-2	TRBJ2-7	TGTGCCAGCAGCTTAGATACGAACCGGCCGATGAGATACGAGCAGTACTTC	CASSLDTNRPMRYEQYF
NA	NA	TRBV5-6	TRBJ2-7	TGTGCCAGCAGCTTGGTATCAGGGACCCACGAGCAGTACTTC	CASSLVSGTHEQYF
NA	NA	TRBV7-9	TRBJ1-5	TGTGCCAGCAGCGCCCTCGACACGGGTCGGGGGCCCCAGCATTTT	CASSALDTGRGPQHF
NA	NA	TRBV6-5	TRBJ2-3	TGTGCCAGCGAAGGCGACAGCAACACAGATACGCAGTATTTT	CASEGDSNTDTQYF
TRBD1	once	TRBV27	TRBJ1-2	TGTGCCAGCAGAAGGACAGGGCCATACCCCTCTAACTATGGCTACACCTTC	CASRRTGPYPSNYGYTF
TRBD1	NA	TRBV7-2	TRBJ1-4	TGTGCCAGCAGCTCAGGGGGGACAGGACCTTTTAATGAAAAACTGTTTTTT	CASSSGGTGPFNEKLFF
TRBD1	NA	TRBV29-1	TRBJ1-2	TGCAGCGTTGGGGAGGGACAGACTAACTATGGCTACACCTTC	CSVGEGQTNYGYTF
NA	NA	TRBV5-4	TRBJ1-1	TGTGCCAGCAGCCAAACAGGGTTTAACACTGAAGCTTTCTTT	CASSQTGFNTEAFF
TRBD1	NA	TRBV7-9	TRBJ2-7	TGTGCCAGCAGCTTATTGGGACAGGGGTTCGACGAGCAGTACTTC	CASSLLGQGFDEQYF
NA	NA	TRBV6-5	TRBJ2-7	TGTGCCAGCAGTTACTCCAGGGGGGGGGCGCGAGAGCAGTACTTC	CASSYSRGGAREQYF
NA	NA	TRBV5-6	TRBJ1-6	TGTGCCAGCAGCTTTCGGCGGACAGTAAATTCACCCCTCCACTTT	CASSFRRTVNSPLHF
TRBD1	few	TRBV14	TRBJ1-3	TGTGCCAGCAGCCAGGCCAGGGGGGCCGCTGGAAACACCATATATTTT	CASSQARGAAGNTIYF